The T cell receptor (beta chain) under discussion was sequenced for a study of lymphopenia after photon versus proton radiotherapy. This clone was recorded a few times. Its target is not known. Produced via immunoSEQ multiplex PCR; TCRdb's table is partial and in-frame only. The table has over 40,000 clones, more than 90% seen once. Study-level results: After lymphocyte nadir, photon-treated repertoires showed oligoclonal expansion, especially CD8+ Temra. Post-nadir TCR diversity decline inversely tracked overall survival among those who died. Proton therapy kept repertoires fairly stable, unlike photons, which gained effector/memory cells. Authors raise, but do not show, better survival with proton therapy.

Per the germline V gene, CDR1 is MGHDK and CDR2 is SYGVNS. V lost 7 bases and J lost 8, with 20 bases in between. This CDR3 has 14 residues. This clonotype originated in a woman aged 40 to 50 with cholangiocarcinoma. The J gene is TRBJ1-2, the V gene TRBV25-1; tentatively, D is TRBD1 (6 bases). The source was peripheral blood, collected from a patient treated with photon-based radiotherapy. The CDR3 here is CASTDWGGALGYTF. The CDR3 DNA sequence: TGTGCCAGCACCGACTGGGGGGGCGCGTTAGGCTACACCTTC.